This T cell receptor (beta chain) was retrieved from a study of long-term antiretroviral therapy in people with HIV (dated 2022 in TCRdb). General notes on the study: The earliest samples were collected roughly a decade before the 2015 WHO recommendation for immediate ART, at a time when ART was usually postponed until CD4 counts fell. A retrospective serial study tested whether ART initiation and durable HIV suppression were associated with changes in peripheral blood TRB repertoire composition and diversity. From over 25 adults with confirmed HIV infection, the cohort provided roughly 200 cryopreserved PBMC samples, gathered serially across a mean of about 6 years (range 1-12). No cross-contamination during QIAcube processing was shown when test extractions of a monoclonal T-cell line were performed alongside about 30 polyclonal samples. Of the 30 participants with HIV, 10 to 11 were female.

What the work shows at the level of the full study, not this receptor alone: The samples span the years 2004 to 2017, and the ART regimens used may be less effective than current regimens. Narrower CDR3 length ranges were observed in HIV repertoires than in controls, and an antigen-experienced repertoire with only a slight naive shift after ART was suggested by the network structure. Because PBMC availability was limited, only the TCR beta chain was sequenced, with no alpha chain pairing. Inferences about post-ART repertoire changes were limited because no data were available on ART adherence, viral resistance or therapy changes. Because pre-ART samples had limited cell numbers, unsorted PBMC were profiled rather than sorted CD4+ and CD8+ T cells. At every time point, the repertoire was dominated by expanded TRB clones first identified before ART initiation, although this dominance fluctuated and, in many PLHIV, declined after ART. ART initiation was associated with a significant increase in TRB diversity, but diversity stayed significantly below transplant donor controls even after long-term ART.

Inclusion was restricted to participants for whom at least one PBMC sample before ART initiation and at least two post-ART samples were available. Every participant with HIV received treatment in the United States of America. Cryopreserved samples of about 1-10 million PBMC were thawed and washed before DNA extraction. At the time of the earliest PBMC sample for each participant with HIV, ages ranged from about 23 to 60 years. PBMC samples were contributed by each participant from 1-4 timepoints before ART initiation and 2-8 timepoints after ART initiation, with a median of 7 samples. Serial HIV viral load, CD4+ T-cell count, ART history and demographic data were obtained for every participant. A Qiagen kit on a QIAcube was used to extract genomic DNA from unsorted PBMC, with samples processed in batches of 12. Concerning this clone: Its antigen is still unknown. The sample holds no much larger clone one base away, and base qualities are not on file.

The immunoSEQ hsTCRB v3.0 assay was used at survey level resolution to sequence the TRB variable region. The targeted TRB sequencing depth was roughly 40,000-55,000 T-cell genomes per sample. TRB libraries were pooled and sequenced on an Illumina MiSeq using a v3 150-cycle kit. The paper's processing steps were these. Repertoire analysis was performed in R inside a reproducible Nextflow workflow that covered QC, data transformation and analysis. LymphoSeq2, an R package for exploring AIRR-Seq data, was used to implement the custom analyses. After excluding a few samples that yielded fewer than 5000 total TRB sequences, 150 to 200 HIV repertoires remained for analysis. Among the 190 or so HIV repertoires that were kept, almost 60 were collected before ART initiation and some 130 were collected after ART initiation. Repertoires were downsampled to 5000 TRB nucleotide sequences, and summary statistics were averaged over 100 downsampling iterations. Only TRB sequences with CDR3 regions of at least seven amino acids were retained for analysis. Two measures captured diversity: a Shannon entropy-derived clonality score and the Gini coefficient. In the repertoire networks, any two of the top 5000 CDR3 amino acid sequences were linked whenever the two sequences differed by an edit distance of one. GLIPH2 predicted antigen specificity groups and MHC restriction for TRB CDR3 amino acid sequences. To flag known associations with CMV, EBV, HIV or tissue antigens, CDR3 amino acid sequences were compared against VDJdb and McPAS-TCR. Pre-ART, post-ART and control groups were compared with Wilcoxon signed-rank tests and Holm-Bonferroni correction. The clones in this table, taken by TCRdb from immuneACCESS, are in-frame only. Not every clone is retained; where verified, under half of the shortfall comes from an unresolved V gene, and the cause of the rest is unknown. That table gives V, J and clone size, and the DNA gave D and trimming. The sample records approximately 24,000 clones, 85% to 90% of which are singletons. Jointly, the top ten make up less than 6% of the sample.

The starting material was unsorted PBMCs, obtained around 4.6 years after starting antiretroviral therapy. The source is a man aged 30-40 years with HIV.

Read as DNA, the sequence is TGTGCCAGCTCACCCGCGAACACCGGGGAGCTGTTTTTT. The resulting protein is CASSPANTGELFF. The rearrangement joined TRBV18 to TRBJ2-2; the D gene is unclear. Reading from cysteine to phenylalanine, the CDR3 counts 13 amino acids. Just CDR3 DNA is preserved here, 39 bases in frame from base 1. According to the germline V gene, CDR1 reads KGHSH and CDR2 reads LQKENI. Between the V and J ends, shortened by 3 bases and 0 bases respectively, the junction contains 2 bases.